This record looks at one T cell receptor (beta chain) sequence and its context. The target of this receptor is not known. No much larger clonotype is one base removed from it; base qualities were not supplied. CDR3 length: 15 amino acids, cysteine to phenylalanine. The read is trimmed to its CDR3 DNA, 45 bases read in frame from base 1. Looking up the germline V gene yields CDR1 SGHRS and CDR2 YFSETQ. Trimming takes 4 bases off V and 7 bases off J; junction bases not matched to a gene: 7. This sample was included in a study of blood T cell repertoires in COVID-19 (dated by TCRdb to 2018 to 2020). Looking at the study overall: Samples from collaborators originated in the United States, Italy and Spain and spanned both the acute and convalescent phases of COVID-19. The prospective study material was composed of cDNA or gDNA derived from T cells, B-cell-depleted T cells, or PBMCs. Subjects who had been exposed to COVID-19, were actively infected with it, or had recovered from it provided the deeply sampled blood TCRbeta repertoires that made up the dataset. The repertoires were released in a freely available public database meant as a resource for research on the immune response to SARS-CoV-2. The samples were drawn from the first 160 participants of the ongoing ImmuneRACE study and from over 950 subjects provided by 6 global collaborators. Nearly every sample came with metadata listing a de-identified subject ID, COVID-19 status, age in years and sex. Where available, HLA class I and class II types were taken from metadata supplied by the sample provider and were not determined by assay-based typing. What the work shows at the level of the full study, not this receptor alone: How much clinical and demographic metadata was included differed by source and by participant, and the metadata was provided uncurated.

A second Seattle source provided samples from volunteer blood donors who had recovered from COVID-19. Each collaborating institution followed its own protocols to collect whole blood in K2EDTA tubes. For TCRbeta analysis, collaborators shipped samples in one of three forms: frozen whole blood, isolated PBMCs, or DNA extracted from either of those sample types. The immunoSEQ Assay, a bias-controlled multiplex PCR, was used to amplify TCRbeta CDR3 regions from genomic DNA. The authors' pipeline ran thus. Nucleated cell counts per sample were estimated from amplification of reference gene primers within the assay. Sequence reads were collapsed and filtered to measure the absolute abundance of every unique TCRbeta CDR3 rearrangement. For each sample, productive Simpson clonality was calculated as the square root of Simpson's diversity index across productive rearrangements. TCRdb took this table from immuneACCESS and kept in-frame rearrangements with V and J called. Such tables lack part of the clones; where checked against another copy, unresolved V genes explain under half of the gap, and the rest is unexplained. The V and J calls and clone size come from that table; D and trimming were worked out from the DNA. In this sample the table shows 150,000 to 200,000 clones, approximately 87% of which occur a single time. In total, the top ten clones hold 0.88% of the sample.

Sample: peripheral blood. The chain uses TRBV5-1 and TRBJ2-2; TRBD2 agrees with 10 junctional bases. The source of this sequence is a woman younger than 30 who had recovered from COVID-19. The CDR3 has the sequence CASSGLAGEVGELFF. The DNA is as follows: TGCGCCAGCAGCGGTCTAGCGGGGGAGGTCGGGGAGCTGTTTTTT.